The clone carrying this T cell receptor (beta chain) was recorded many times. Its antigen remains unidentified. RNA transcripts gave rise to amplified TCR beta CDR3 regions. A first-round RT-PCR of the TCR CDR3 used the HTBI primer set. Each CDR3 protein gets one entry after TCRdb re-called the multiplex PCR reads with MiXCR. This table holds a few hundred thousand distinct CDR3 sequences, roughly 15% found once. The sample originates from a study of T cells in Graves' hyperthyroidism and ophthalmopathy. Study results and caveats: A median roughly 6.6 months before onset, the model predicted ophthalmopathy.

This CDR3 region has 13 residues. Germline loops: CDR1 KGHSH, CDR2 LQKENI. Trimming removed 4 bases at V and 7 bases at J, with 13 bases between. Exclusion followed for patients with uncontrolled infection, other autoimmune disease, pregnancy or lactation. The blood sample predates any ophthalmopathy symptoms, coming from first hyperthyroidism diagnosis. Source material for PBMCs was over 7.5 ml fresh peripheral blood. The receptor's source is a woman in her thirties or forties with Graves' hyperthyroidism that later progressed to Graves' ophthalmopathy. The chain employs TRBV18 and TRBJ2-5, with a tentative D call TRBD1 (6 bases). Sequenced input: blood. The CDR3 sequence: CASSRRQDPTQYF. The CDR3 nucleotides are TGTGCCAGCTCACGTAGACAGGACCCGACCCAGTACTTC.